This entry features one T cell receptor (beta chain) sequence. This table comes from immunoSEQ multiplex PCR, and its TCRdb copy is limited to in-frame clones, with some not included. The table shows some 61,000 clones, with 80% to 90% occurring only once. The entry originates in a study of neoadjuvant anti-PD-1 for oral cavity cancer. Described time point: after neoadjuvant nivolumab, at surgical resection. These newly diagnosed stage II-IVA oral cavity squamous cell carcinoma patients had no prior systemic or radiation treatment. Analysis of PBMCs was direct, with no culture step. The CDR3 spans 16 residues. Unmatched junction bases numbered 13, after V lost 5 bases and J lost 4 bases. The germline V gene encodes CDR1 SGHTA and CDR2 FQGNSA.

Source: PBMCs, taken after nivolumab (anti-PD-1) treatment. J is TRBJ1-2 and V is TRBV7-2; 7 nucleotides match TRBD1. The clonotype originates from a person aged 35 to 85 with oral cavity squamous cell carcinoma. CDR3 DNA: TGTGCCAGCAGCCAACCCCTGACAGGGAAAAGCTATGGCTACACCTTC. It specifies CASSQPLTGKSYGYTF.